This entry lists 25 T cell receptor beta chains sequenced from one sample in a study of T cell repertoires in aging, cancer and after chemotherapy. Multiplex touch-down PCR with TRB-A/B primers amplified rearranged V-D-J TRB sequences. One entry per CDR3 protein results from TCRdb running MiXCR on the multiplex PCR reads. Found here are thousands of distinct CDR3 sequences, 35% to 50% of them singletons; the top ten hold under 15%. Amplification of TCR beta used genomic DNA extracted from peripheral blood. The specimen sequenced was blood. The receptors shown here come from a human donor in good health.

This clonotype has more than one count but fewer than ten. The V gene is TRBV7-9, the J gene TRBJ2-7; D may be TRBD2 (7 bases). Trimming removed 8 bases at V and 6 bases at J, with 14 bases between. The CDR3 spans 12 residues. Germline V gene data show CDR1 as SEHNR and CDR2 as FQNEAQ (reference sequence). CDR3 region: CASEGGPAEQYF. CDR3 bases: TGTGCCAGCGAGGGGGGGCCCGCCGAGCAGTACTTC.

The rearrangement links TRBV4-3 to TRBJ1-1; 12 bases map to TRBD1. CDR1 LGHNA and CDR2 YSLEER come from the germline V gene. This CDR3 contains 18 residues. V was pared by 1 base and J by 1 base, with 7 bases of the junction left unmatched. The CDR3 DNA follows: TGCGCCAGCAGCCAAGCTCCAAGGGACAGGGGGCAGAACACTGAAGCTTTCTTT. It codes for CASSQAPRDRGQNTEAFF.

V gene TRBV7-2 combines with J gene TRBJ1-6; no firm D call. The CDR3 extends over 16 amino acids. Trimming stripped 5 bases from V and 0 bases from J, with 11 bases between. Germline lookup yields CDR1 SGHTA and CDR2 FQGNSA. In DNA form, the CDR3 reads TGTGCCAGCAGCCCCCGGAGCATCTCCTATAATTCACCCCTCCACTTT. Protein: CASSPRSISYNSPLHF.

Here the CDR3 reads CASRPLVRGNSPLHF. CDR3 DNA: TGTGCCAGCAGACCACTCGTCAGGGGAAATTCACCCCTCCACTTT. The chain links TRBV5-5 to TRBJ1-6; a weak D match, TRBD1 (6 bases). This CDR3 is 15 amino acids long. CDR1 and CDR2 (germline): SGHKS, YYEKEE (reference sequence). Trimming took off 5 bases at V and 7 bases at J, with 16 bases between the two ends.

This clonotype was detected only a few times. The chain has TRBV20-1 and TRBJ1-2; tentative D call: TRBD1 (5 bases). V lost 6 bases, J lost 1 base, and 18 bases lay in between. Germline loops: CDR1 DFQATT, CDR2 SNEGSKA (reference sequence). The CDR3 consists of 15 residues. The CDR3: CSARVGGLYNYGYTF. In DNA form, the CDR3 reads TGCAGTGCCAGGGTTGGGGGGTTGTATAACTATGGCTACACCTTC.

V and J are TRBV30 and TRBJ2-1; 10 bases fit TRBD2. This CDR3 has 14 amino acids. J was trimmed by 7 bases and V by 0 bases; bases with no gene match: 3. Germline lookup yields CDR1 GTSNPN and CDR2 SVGIG (reference sequence). This CDR3 reads CAWSVLAGRNEQFF. The CDR3 coding sequence is TGTGCCTGGAGTGTACTAGCGGGGAGGAATGAGCAGTTCTTC.

Only one count was recorded for this clonotype. The J gene is TRBJ2-7, the V gene TRBV7-9, with 7 bases matching TRBD1. Germline V gives CDR1 SEHNR, CDR2 FQNEAQ (reference sequence). V shed 5 bases, J shed 2 bases, and the junction held 9 bases outside the gene matches. CDR3 length: 15 residues. CDR3: CASSHPTGRPYEQYF. The CDR3 region has the DNA TGTGCCAGCAGCCACCCGACAGGGAGACCCTACGAGCAGTACTTC.

The V and J genes are TRBV12-3 or TRBV12-4 and TRBJ1-3, with D uncertain. Trimming removed 0 bases at V and 6 bases at J, with 21 bases between. The CDR3 contains 18 residues. The CDR3 loop reads CASSLAPRKSGGVNTIYF. The CDR3, as DNA: TGTGCCAGCAGTTTAGCCCCAAGAAAATCAGGAGGAGTAAACACCATATATTTT.

This rearrangement joins TRBV2 to TRBJ1-6; D is unclear. CDR1 is SNHLY, CDR2 FYNNEI, per germline. CDR3 length: 14 amino acids. The V end was cut by 6 bases, the J end by 5 bases, with 11 bases between. The CDR3 sequence is CASRTERNNSPLHF. In nucleotides, the CDR3 is TGTGCCAGCAGGACGGAGCGCAATAATTCACCCCTCCACTTT.

CDR3 region: CASSLHLGYEQYF. CDR3 nucleotides: TGTGCCAGCAGCTTACACCTGGGATACGAGCAGTACTTC. The gene calls are TRBV7-2 and TRBJ2-7; no reliable D call. This CDR3 contains 13 residues. Trimming stripped 2 bases from V and 4 bases from J, with 9 bases between. CDR1 SGHTA and CDR2 FQGNSA come from the germline V gene.

The rearrangement uses TRBV6-5 and TRBJ2-3; D unresolved. V was clipped by 0 bases and J by 1 base, with 8 bases between them. CDR1 MNHEY and CDR2 SVGAGI come from the germline V gene. The CDR3 loop spans 15 amino acids. DNA for the CDR3: TGTGCCAGCAGTTACTCCGCAGTGGGCACAGATACGCAGTATTTT. It specifies CASSYSAVGTDTQYF.

The table lists this clonotype with a few counts. This chain links TRBV6-2 or TRBV6-3 with TRBJ1-5; 7 nucleotides line up with TRBD1. The CDR3 consists of 16 residues. CDR1 and CDR2 from the germline V gene are MNHEY and SVGEGT. V lost 4 bases and J lost 10; bases outside the gene matches: 16. Written as DNA, the CDR3 is TGTGCCAGCAGTTCCTCTTGGACAGGAGAAATCAGCCCCCAGCATTTT. It yields the protein CASSSSWTGEISPQHF.

This clonotype was seen only a few times. V is TRBV6-4 and J is TRBJ2-3, with a possible D match to TRBD1 (5 bases). Germline CDR1 reads MRHNA; CDR2 reads SNTAGT. The CDR3 contains 16 residues. V dropped 0 bases and J dropped 4 bases, with 14 bases sitting between them. The CDR3 loop is CASSDSSDKGADTQYF. The CDR3 nucleotides are TGTGCCAGCAGTGACTCATCGGACAAAGGCGCAGATACGCAGTATTTT.

This clonotype appeared a few times. The chain is built from TRBV6-4 and TRBJ2-7; 8 bases line up with TRBD2. Losses at the gene ends were 4 bases for V and 7 bases for J; bases not matched to a gene: 9. Germline CDR1 reads MRHNA; CDR2 reads SNTAGT. The CDR3 has 14 residues. The CDR3 protein is CASSANGGASEQYF. In DNA, the CDR3 is TGTGCCAGCAGTGCGAACGGGGGGGCCTCAGAGCAGTACTTC.

The chain couples TRBV6-5 to TRBJ2-1; 10 nucleotides align to TRBD2. J was trimmed by 6 bases and V by 5 bases; bases with no gene match: 25. Germline V gene sequence: CDR1 MNHEY, CDR2 SVGAGI. There are 21 residues in the CDR3. CDR3 DNA: TGTGCCAGCAGTGAAGATACCCCAGCGGGGGGGACACGCCGCCTCGGCAATGAGCAGTTCTTC. Translating gives CASSEDTPAGGTRRLGNEQFF.

This clonotype is labeled as medium-sized (0.01 to 0.1%). The chain carries TRBV29-1 and TRBJ1-2, with no clear D. Germline V CDR1 and CDR2: SQVTM, ANQGSEA. V dropped 7 bases and J dropped 8 bases, with 17 bases sitting between them. CDR3 length equals 12 residues. The CDR3 DNA sequence: TGCAGCGCGTCGGTTCCTCCCGCGGGCTACACCTTC. Amino acids: CSASVPPAGYTF.

The sample holds a few counts of this clonotype. The rearrangement uses TRBV7-6 and TRBJ2-5; the D is unclear. This CDR3 is 12 amino acids long. In germline, CDR1 is SGHVS, CDR2 FNYEAQ. V lost 3 bases and J lost 4, with 6 bases in between. The CDR3 DNA reads as TGTGCCAGCAGCTTCCCTCGAGAGACCCAGTACTTC. This codes for CASSFPRETQYF.

This clonotype came up a few times. J is TRBJ2-2 and V is TRBV12-3 or TRBV12-4; 7 positions agree with TRBD2. V lost 5 bases, J lost 3 bases, and 6 bases stayed unmatched. The CDR3 has 15 residues. CDR3 DNA: TGTGCCAGCAGTGGGGGGGAAGGACACACCGGGGAGCTGTTTTTT. It is translated as CASSGGEGHTGELFF.

This clonotype was observed a few times. Sequence at one end of the junction differs from germline and may be a read error. The chain joins TRBV4-2 to TRBJ2-7; 7 nucleotides agree with TRBD1. CDR1 is LGHNA, CDR2 YNFKEQ, per germline. The CDR3 is made up of 15 amino acids. The CDR3 DNA reads as TGCGCCAGCAGCCAAGACGAGACAGGGATCGACGAGCAGTACTTC. Its translation: CASSQDETGIDEQYF.

As for this clonotype: Germline and junction disagree at one end, which may indicate a read error. This chain links TRBV11-2 with TRBJ2-1; 8 nucleotides line up with TRBD1. The CDR3 sequence is 15 residues long. Looked up from germline, CDR1 is SGHAT and CDR2 is FQNNGV. This CDR3 reads CASSRQGNSYNGQFF. CDR3 DNA: TGTGCCAGCAGCAGACAGGGGAACTCCTACAATGGGCAGTTCTTC.

This chain links TRBV5-1 with TRBJ1-3; perhaps TRBD1 as D (6 bases). Trimming shortened V by 7 bases and J by 0 bases, and 17 bases separated the two germline ends. CDR3 length: 16 amino acids. Germline CDR1 and CDR2: SGHRS and YFSETQ. In nucleotides, the CDR3 is TGCGCCAGCTGCACCCTGACAGGTTTCTCTGGAAACACCATATATTTT. This codes for CASCTLTGFSGNTIYF.

This clonotype has just a few counts. The V and J genes are TRBV6-2 or TRBV6-3 and TRBJ2-1; possibly TRBD1 for D (7 bases). Trimming removed 9 bases from V and 9 bases from J, with 18 bases in between. Germline CDR1 reads MNHEY; CDR2 reads SVGEGT. The CDR3 has 13 amino acids. The CDR3 DNA reads TGTGCCAGTGGAGGGACAGAACCGGGTGAGCAGTTCTTC. Translated, it gives CASGGTEPGEQFF.

The chain couples TRBV29-1 to TRBJ1-2; 11 positions match TRBD1. Looked up from germline, CDR1 is SQVTM and CDR2 is ANQGSEA. J lost 0 bases, V lost 3 bases, and 6 bases had no gene match. The CDR3 contains 16 residues. The CDR3 sequence is CSVEGTGGKANYGYTF. CDR3 coding DNA: TGCAGCGTTGAGGGGACAGGGGGAAAGGCTAACTATGGCTACACCTTC.

V usage is TRBV6-5 and J usage is TRBJ1-5; 8 positions agree with TRBD1. V shed 5 bases and J 7 bases; nucleotides not matched to a gene: 13. This CDR3 comprises 16 residues. Germline V CDR1 and CDR2: MNHEY, SVGAGI. CDR3 nucleotides: TGTGCCAGCAGTGAACCACCCGACAGGGGAGGCCAGCCCCAGCATTTT. Residues: CASSEPPDRGGQPQHF.

This clonotype was observed a handful of times. CDR3 residues: CASSRGQGNEKLFF. The CDR3, as DNA: TGTGCCAGCAGCCGCGGACAGGGCAATGAAAAACTGTTTTTT. V gene TRBV6-5 combines with J gene TRBJ1-4, with 8 bases that match TRBD1. The CDR3 extends over 14 amino acids. After removal of 6 bases from V and 5 bases from J, the junction contained 5 bases not matched to a gene. Germline values: CDR1 MNHEY, CDR2 SVGAGI.